The T cell receptor (beta chain) under discussion was sequenced for a study of metastatic and nonmetastatic thyroid tumors. Looking at the study overall: Malignant thyroid and benign thyroid patients provided blood and tumor or nodule tissue whose repertoires were compared.

Of note for this clone: What it binds is unknown. The germline gene is not matched at one end of the junction; a read error may be the cause.

Findings and limits, study-wide: Significantly greater TCR beta diversity was reportedly found in malignant thyroid tumors than in benign nodules (in blood and tumor).

Treatment of any kind had been given to no patient before thyroid surgery. CDR3 size: 13 residues. The germline CDR1 and CDR2 sequences are MNHNS and SASEGT. The authors' processing: A distant-metastasis classifier for papillary thyroid cancer was built using CDR3 differences across clinicopathological groups. TCRdb reprocessed the PCR reads using MiXCR. The V and J calls shown here were made by TCRdb, not taken from the authors' results. The sample has about 48,000 clones, 22% seen once. This receptor was taken from a male donor with papillary thyroid cancer or a benign thyroid nodule (not recorded which). Some clones in this sample may be carry-over from other donors' samples. Sequenced: blood. This chain joins TRBV6-1 and TRBJ2-7, with 8 bases matching TRBD1. The CDR3 nucleotides are TGTGCCAGCAGGCGACAGGGGTCCTACGAGCGGTACTTC. Protein sequence: CASRRQGSYERYF.